Listed below are T cell receptor beta chains from one sample, sequenced in a study of blood T cell repertoires in COVID-19. Produced via immunoSEQ multiplex PCR; TCRdb's table is partial and in-frame only. The table has some 120,000 clones, 84% seen once; the top ten hold approximately 12%. Sequenced sample: peripheral blood. Every receptor here comes from a woman under 40 who had recovered from COVID-19. Both conserved end residues are part of each CDR3. The D gene is left open where the match is weak. Clone size is shown for a subset of rows, as once, few, many or a class of expanded clone.

V gene	clone size	D gene	J gene	CDR3 DNA	CDR3 protein
TRBV5-1	NA	TRBD1	TRBJ1-1	TGCGCCAGCAGCCTAATGGGACAGGCAAACACTGAAGCTTTCTTT	CASSLMGQANTEAFF
TRBV2	few	TRBD1	TRBJ1-6	TGTGCCAGCAGTGGGGGGACAGGGGTGGCTTCACCCCTCCACTTT	CASSGGTGVASPLHF
TRBV28	NA	NA	TRBJ2-3	TGTGCCAGCAGTTTACCCGGGGGTGGAGTAGATACGCAGTATTTT	CASSLPGGGVDTQYF
TRBV6-6	NA	NA	TRBJ1-3	TGTGCCAGCAGGCAAAGGGGGACAACGGCGGACACCATATATTTT	CASRQRGTTADTIYF
TRBV7-2	medium-sized	NA	TRBJ2-1	TGTGCCAGCAGCCAAGGAGCGAGCTCCTACAATGAGCAGTTCTTC	CASSQGASSYNEQFF
TRBV19	NA	NA	TRBJ2-1	TGTGCCAGTAGTATTTACGGAGACGCCCCTGAGCAGTTCTTC	CASSIYGDAPEQFF
TRBV4-1	few	NA	TRBJ1-1	TGCGCCAGCAGCCAAGACAGGGCGAACACTGAAGCTTTCTTT	CASSQDRANTEAFF
TRBV4-2	NA	TRBD1	TRBJ1-6	TGTGCCAGCAGCGTCCCCGGGACAGGGAATTCACCCCTCCACTTT	CASSVPGTGNSPLHF
TRBV5-1	NA	TRBD1	TRBJ2-7	TGCGCCAGCAGCGGACAGGGTGGCCCCTACGAGCAGTACTTC	CASSGQGGPYEQYF
TRBV6-6	NA	TRBD1	TRBJ1-6	TGTGCCAGCAGTCCACAGGGGTTTCAATCACCCCTCCACTTT	CASSPQGFQSPLHF
TRBV9	NA	NA	TRBJ2-1	TGTGCCAGCAGCGTACACTCTAACAATGAGCAGTTCTTC	CASSVHSNNEQFF
TRBV13	NA	TRBD2	TRBJ2-3	TGTGCCAGCAGCTGGCTCGGAGGACTAGCGGCGAGGGATACGCAGTATTTT	CASSWLGGLAARDTQYF
TRBV5-4	NA	NA	TRBJ2-7	TGTGCCAGCAGCGGCTCAAGGGGTTCCTACGAGCAGTACTTC	CASSGSRGSYEQYF
TRBV9	NA	NA	TRBJ2-2	TGTGCCAGCAGCGTGGTGGGGGGCACCGGGGAGCTGTTTTTT	CASSVVGGTGELFF
TRBV27	once	NA	TRBJ2-2	TGTGCCAGCAGCCAACGGGGGGCCGACACCGGGGAGCTGTTTTTT	CASSQRGADTGELFF
TRBV5-1	NA	NA	TRBJ1-1	TGCGCCAGCTCGGGGGGAAGCAGGAACACTGAAGCTTTCTTT	CASSGGSRNTEAFF
TRBV6-5	NA	TRBD1	TRBJ1-6	TGTGCCAGCAGGGGATTTGACAGGGGTAATTCACCCCTCCACTTT	CASRGFDRGNSPLHF
TRBV15	NA	NA	TRBJ2-5	TGTGCCACCAGCAGAGATCTAGACCAAGAGACCCAGTACTTC	CATSRDLDQETQYF
TRBV2	NA	TRBD2	TRBJ2-2	TGTGCCAGCAGTGGGGGACTAGCCAACACCGGGGAGCTGTTTTTT	CASSGGLANTGELFF
TRBV10-3	NA	TRBD1	TRBJ1-4	TGTGCCATCAGCTCCCGACAGGGTGAAAAACTGTTTTTT	CAISSRQGEKLFF
TRBV5-4	NA	TRBD1	TRBJ2-1	TGTGCCAGCAGCGCGGGCGACAGGGGCCGGGTGGGTGAGCAGTTCTTC	CASSAGDRGRVGEQFF
TRBV6-5	NA	NA	TRBJ2-6	TGTGCCAGCAGTTACCCCAGATCTGGGGCCAACGTCCTGACTTTC	CASSYPRSGANVLTF
TRBV27	NA	TRBD2	TRBJ2-7	TGTGCCAGCAGTTTTCTCCCGGGAGGGTTCTACGAGCAGTACTTC	CASSFLPGGFYEQYF
TRBV6-5	NA	TRBD1	TRBJ1-2	TGTGCCAGCAAGGGAAACAGGGGTGATTATGGCTACACCTTC	CASKGNRGDYGYTF
TRBV29-1	NA	NA	TRBJ1-4	TGCAGCGGGATAGACCGGGGAGAAAAACTGTTTTTT	CSGIDRGEKLFF
TRBV30	NA	TRBD1	TRBJ1-3	TGTGCCTGGATCGGGACAGGGGGAGCTCAAAAAGGAAACACCATATATTTT	CAWIGTGGAQKGNTIYF
TRBV27	NA	TRBD2	TRBJ2-3	TGTGCCAGCTCGGCCGGACTAGCAAGCACAGATACGCAGTATTTT	CASSAGLASTDTQYF
TRBV7-9	NA	TRBD1	TRBJ1-3	TGTGCCAGCAGCTCGAGGCAGGGGGCACTTGGAAACACCATATATTTT	CASSSRQGALGNTIYF
TRBV11-2	once	NA	TRBJ1-4	TGTGCCAGCAGCAAAGTACGGGGATCTAATGAAAAACTGTTTTTT	CASSKVRGSNEKLFF
TRBV13	NA	NA	TRBJ1-1	TGTGCCAGCAGCTTAGGACAGGTAATTGTCACTGAAGCTTTCTTT	CASSLGQVIVTEAFF
TRBV18	NA	TRBD2	TRBJ2-7	TGTGCCAGCTCACCCGCTTATCGACGGGAGGGCTACGAGCAGTACTTC	CASSPAYRREGYEQYF
TRBV18	NA	NA	TRBJ2-7	TGTGCCAGCGTCATTCTTCAGGGCTACGAGCAGTACTTC	CASVILQGYEQYF
TRBV5-1	NA	NA	TRBJ2-1	TGCGCCAGCAGCTCTGACGGGGACTCCTACAATGAGCAGTTCTTC	CASSSDGDSYNEQFF
TRBV6-5	NA	TRBD1	TRBJ2-3	TGTGCCAGCAGGATTACAGGGGGTGGCACAGATACGCAGTATTTT	CASRITGGGTDTQYF
TRBV5-1	NA	TRBD2	TRBJ2-1	TGCGCCAGCGGGAGCGGGACTGACAATGAGCAGTTCTTC	CASGSGTDNEQFF
TRBV29-1	NA	NA	TRBJ2-7	TGCAGCGTTGTCACGGACGAGCAGTACTTC	CSVVTDEQYF
TRBV5-5	NA	NA	TRBJ2-3	TGTGCCAGCAGCCCCCCCGAGCGGCCTAGCACAGATACGCAGTATTTT	CASSPPERPSTDTQYF
TRBV2	NA	NA	TRBJ2-1	TGTGCCAGCCGTCCTAGCGTCTCCTACAATGAGCAGTTCTTC	CASRPSVSYNEQFF
TRBV2	NA	NA	TRBJ1-1	TGTGCCAGCAGTCTATCGGGAGGGATAGCTTTCTTT	CASSLSGGIAFF
TRBV25-1	NA	TRBD1	TRBJ1-4	TGTGCCAGCAGTGACCGAACGACAGGGGGGACTAATGAAAAACTGTTTTTT	CASSDRTTGGTNEKLFF
TRBV5-1	NA	NA	TRBJ2-6	TGCGCCAGCAGCTTGTTGGGGGCGGGCTCTGGGGCCAACGTCCTGACTTTC	CASSLLGAGSGANVLTF
TRBV5-1	NA	NA	TRBJ2-7	TGCGCCAGCACCCGAGGTCCCTGGTACGAGCAGTACTTC	CASTRGPWYEQYF
TRBV6-5	NA	NA	TRBJ1-2	TGTGCCAGCAGTTATGGGGGGAACTATGGCTACACCTTC	CASSYGGNYGYTF
TRBV4-1	NA	NA	TRBJ2-3	TGCGCCAGCAGCCAAGATGCGACAGGTTGGGAGACAGATACGCAGTATTTT	CASSQDATGWETDTQYF
TRBV3-1/TRBV3-2	NA	NA	TRBJ1-5	TGTGCCAGCAGCCAAGCTGGCGGGAATCAGCCCCAGCATTTT	CASSQAGGNQPQHF
TRBV2	once	TRBD1	TRBJ2-5	TGTGCCACTACAGGGGGCGCCGGGGAGACCCAGTACTTC	CATTGGAGETQYF
TRBV19	many	NA	TRBJ2-1	TGTGCCAGTAGTATTGGAGGGGAGAATGAGCAGTTCTTC	CASSIGGENEQFF
TRBV6-6	NA	NA	TRBJ2-7	TGTGCCAGCAGTCCTCCAAGTGTGCCGGGAATGAAAGACGAGCAGTACTTC	CASSPPSVPGMKDEQYF
TRBV5-1	few	NA	TRBJ1-2	TGCGCCAGCAGCTTGTCCGGCCCAAGCGGTGGCTACACCTTC	CASSLSGPSGGYTF
TRBV5-4	NA	TRBD2	TRBJ2-3	TGTGCCAGCAGCTTGGTCCCTAGCGGGGGGACCCTAAATACGCAGTATTTT	CASSLVPSGGTLNTQYF
TRBV5-4	NA	TRBD1	TRBJ1-3	TGTGCCAGCAGCTTGAACAGGGGGCACACCATATATTTT	CASSLNRGHTIYF
TRBV7-9	NA	NA	TRBJ1-1	TGTGCCAGCAGCTTATTGTGGGGGGGCATGAACACTGAAGCTTTCTTT	CASSLLWGGMNTEAFF